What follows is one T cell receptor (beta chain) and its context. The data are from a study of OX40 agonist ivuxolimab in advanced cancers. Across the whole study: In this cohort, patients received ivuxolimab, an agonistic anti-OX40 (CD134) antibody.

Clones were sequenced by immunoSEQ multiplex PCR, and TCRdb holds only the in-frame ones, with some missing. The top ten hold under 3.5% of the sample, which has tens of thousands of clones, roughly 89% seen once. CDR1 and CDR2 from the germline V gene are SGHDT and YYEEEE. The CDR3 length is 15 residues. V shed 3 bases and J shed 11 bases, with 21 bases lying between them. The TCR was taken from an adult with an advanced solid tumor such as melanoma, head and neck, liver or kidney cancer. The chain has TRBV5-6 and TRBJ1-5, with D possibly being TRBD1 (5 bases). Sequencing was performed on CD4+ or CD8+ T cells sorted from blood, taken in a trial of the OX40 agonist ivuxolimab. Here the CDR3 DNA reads TGTGCCAGCAGCTCCCAGTTCGGGGGTAATCAAGCCCAGCATTTT. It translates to CASSSQFGGNQAQHF.